The clone carrying this TCR beta chain was detected ten times or more. The sample is drawn from a study of T-cell reconstitution after alpha-beta-depleted transplantation in children. With V trimmed by 10 bases and J by 0 bases, 15 bases remained unmatched. Germline V CDR1 and CDR2: SGHAT, FQDESV (reference sequence). CDR3 length: 17 residues. Preparation of the TCRbeta library used unique molecular identifiers. TCRdb reanalysed the PCR reads using MiXCR and keeps one entry per CDR3 protein. The sample has about 610,000 distinct CDR3 sequences; roughly a tenth are singletons. The material was PBMCs from the stem cell graft donor, obtained from the stem cell graft. This receptor was identified in a human donor who donated a stem cell graft to a child with acute myeloid leukemia. The V and J genes are TRBV11-1 and TRBJ2-5; 9 nucleotides agree with TRBD1. In DNA, the CDR3 is TGTGCCACCCTTCTACAGGGGGCCAGCAGGTACCAAGAGACCCAGTACTTC. Translated: CATLLQGASRYQETQYF.